Below are 5 T cell receptor beta chains sequenced from a single sample in a study of a mutant IDH1 vaccine in newly diagnosed glioma. No antigen has been identified for these receptors. The time point denotes: week 35, safety follow-up. Every vaccination contained 300 ug of the mutant IDH1 20-mer peptide and was paired with topical imiquimod. Sequenced by immunoSEQ multiplex PCR; TCRdb stores in-frame clones only, minus some. The sample has 45,000 or so clones, more than 75% seen once. The sequencing here drew on PBMCs, taken from a glioma patient whose treatment included an IDH1 peptide vaccine. The receptors were sampled from a middle-aged woman with glioma.

Only one count was recorded for this clone. V and J are TRBV30 and TRBJ2-1; possibly TRBD1 for D (5 bases). Trimming took off 2 bases at V and 10 bases at J, with 12 bases between the two ends. Germline V gene sequence: CDR1 GTSNPN, CDR2 SVGIG (reference sequence). The CDR3 extends over 12 amino acids. CDR3 region: CAWSPRVGEQFF. The CDR3 DNA follows: TGTGCCTGGAGTCCCAGGGTTGGGGAGCAGTTCTTC.

This clone has more than one count but fewer than ten. The gene calls are TRBV29-1 and TRBJ1-2, with a weak D call TRBD1 (6 bases). Trimming shortened V by 4 bases and J by 4 bases, and 16 bases separated the two germline ends. Looked up from germline, CDR1 is SQVTM and CDR2 is ANQGSEA. The CDR3 loop spans 14 amino acids. In DNA, the CDR3 is TGCAGCGTTGCTCACACAGGGTCGGCCTATGGCTACACCTTC. It yields the protein CSVAHTGSAYGYTF.

The chain has TRBV27 and TRBJ2-1; D not resolved. V dropped 2 bases and J dropped 3 bases, with 8 bases sitting between them. The CDR3 totals 14 residues. Germline V gives CDR1 MNHEY, CDR2 SMNVEV (reference sequence). CDR3 sequence (DNA): TGTGCCAGCAGTTTACAGGACGTCTACAATGAGCAGTTCTTC. Translated, it gives CASSLQDVYNEQFF.

The chain uses TRBV10-3 and TRBJ1-2; TRBD1 agrees at 8 bases. CDR3 length equals 15 residues. The J segment lost 2 bases and the V segment lost 10 bases, leaving 12 bases of the junction unmatched. CDR1 is ENHRY, CDR2 SYGVKD, per germline. In nucleotides, the CDR3 is TGTGCCAGCCGACAGGGGCTCTACTCGAACTATGGCTACACCTTC. It is translated as CASRQGLYSNYGYTF.

The V gene is TRBV19, the J gene TRBJ1-5; tentative D call: TRBD1 (5 bases). Germline CDR1 and CDR2: LNHDA and SQIVND (reference sequence). CDR3 length: 16 amino acids. Trimming took 6 bases from V and 0 from J, leaving 15 bases between them. CDR3: CASSPRDGISNQPQHF. The DNA of the CDR3 is TGTGCCAGTAGCCCCCGGGACGGTATTAGCAATCAGCCCCAGCATTTT.